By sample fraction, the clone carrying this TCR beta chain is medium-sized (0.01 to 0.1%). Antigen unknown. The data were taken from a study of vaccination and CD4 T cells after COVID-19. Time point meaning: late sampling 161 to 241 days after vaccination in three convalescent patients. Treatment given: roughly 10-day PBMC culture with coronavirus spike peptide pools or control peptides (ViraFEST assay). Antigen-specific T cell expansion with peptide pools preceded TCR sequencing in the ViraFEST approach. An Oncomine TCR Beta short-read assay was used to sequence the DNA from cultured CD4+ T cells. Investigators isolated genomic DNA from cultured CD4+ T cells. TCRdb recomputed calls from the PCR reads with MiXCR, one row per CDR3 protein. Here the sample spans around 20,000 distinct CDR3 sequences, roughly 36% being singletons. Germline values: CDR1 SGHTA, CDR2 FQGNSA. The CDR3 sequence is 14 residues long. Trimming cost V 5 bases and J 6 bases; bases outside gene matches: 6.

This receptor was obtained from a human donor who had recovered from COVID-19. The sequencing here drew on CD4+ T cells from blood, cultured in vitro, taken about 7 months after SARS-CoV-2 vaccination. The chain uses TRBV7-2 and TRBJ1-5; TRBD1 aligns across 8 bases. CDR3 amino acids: CASSRGQGSQPQHF. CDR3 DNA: TGTGCCAGCAGCCGTGGACAGGGCAGTCAGCCCCAGCATTTT.